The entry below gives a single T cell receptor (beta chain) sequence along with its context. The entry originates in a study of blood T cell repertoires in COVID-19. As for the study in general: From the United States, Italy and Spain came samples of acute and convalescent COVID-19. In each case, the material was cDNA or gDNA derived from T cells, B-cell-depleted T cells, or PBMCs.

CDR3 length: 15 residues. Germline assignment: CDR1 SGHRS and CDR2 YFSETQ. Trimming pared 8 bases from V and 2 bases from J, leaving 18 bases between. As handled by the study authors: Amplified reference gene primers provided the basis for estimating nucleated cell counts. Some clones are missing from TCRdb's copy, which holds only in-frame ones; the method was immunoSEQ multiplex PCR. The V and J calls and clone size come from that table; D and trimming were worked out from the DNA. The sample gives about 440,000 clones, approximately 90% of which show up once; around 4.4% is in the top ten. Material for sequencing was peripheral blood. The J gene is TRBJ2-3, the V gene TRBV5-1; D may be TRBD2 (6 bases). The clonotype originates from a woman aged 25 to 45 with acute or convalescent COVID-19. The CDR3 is CASLDAGLNTDTQYF. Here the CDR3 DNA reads TGCGCCAGTCTCGATGCGGGGTTGAACACAGATACGCAGTATTTT.